The clone carrying this TCR beta chain was observed a handful of times. No antigen is known for it. The sample originates from a study of T-cell memory formation after mild COVID-19. Across the study: Clusters were largely donor specific.

Study-level findings and limits: Cross-reactive memory seemingly joined, as some responding clones were found in pre-infection memory. Confirmation of SARS-CoV-2 specificity was lacking for second-wave clones peaking day 37.

cDNA libraries for TCR alpha and TCR beta, carrying sample barcodes and UMIs, came from 5'RACE with constant-segment primers. One entry per CDR3 protein, called by TCRdb with MiXCR from the 5' RACE reads. Of more than 350,000 distinct CDR3 sequences in the sample, 15% to 20% were seen once. The sample was PBMCs or a T cell subset sorted from them (not recorded which). This receptor was taken from a young man who had mild COVID-19 (a few samples of this study predate the infection). Cell type and time point are not known.

As DNA, the CDR3 is TGTGCCAGCAGCTTACACAGGGACTATGGCTACACCTTC. Its protein product is CASSLHRDYGYTF. This chain connects TRBV7-2 to TRBJ1-2; a weak D match, TRBD1 (6 bases). Germline CDR1 is SGHTA and CDR2 is FQGNSA. V lost 2 bases and J 3 bases, leaving 7 bases between the germline ends. The CDR3 totals 13 residues.